These 2 T cell receptor beta chains were all obtained from the same sample, sequenced in a study of Ad26.COV2.S vaccination and SARS-CoV-2 variants. Method: immunoSEQ multiplex PCR; TCRdb's copy keeps in-frame clones and lacks some. The data show about 350,000 clones, around 89% seen once. Treatment reported: 15 to 20 received Ad26.COV2.S at low or high dose, single or two shots; 5 received placebo; per-sample allocation not given. Following the first vaccine or placebo injection, samples were taken on day 63. The sample here was peripheral blood, taken in a trial of Ad26.COV2.S vaccine versus placebo. The receptors originated from a person between 18 and 65 years old who received the Ad26.COV2.S COVID-19 vaccine or a placebo.

V usage is TRBV7-2 and J usage is TRBJ2-4; D is unclear. V was cut by 4 bases and J by 6 bases, with 16 bases left in between. The CDR3 is 15 residues long. Germline V gives CDR1 SGHTA, CDR2 FQGNSA. The CDR3 is CASSSTGTSLNIQYF. The DNA of the CDR3 is TGTGCCAGCAGCTCCACGGGCACATCCTTAAACATTCAGTACTTC. Combining the CDR3 with reference TRBV7-2 and TRBJ2-4 gives the whole variable domain GAGVSQSPSNKVTEKGKDVELRCDPISGHTALYWYRQSLGQGLEFLIYFQGNSAPDKSGLPSDRFSAERTGGSVSTLTIQRTQQEDSAVYLCASSSTGTSLNIQYFGAGTRLSVL.

The chain carries TRBV3-1 (or the pseudogene TRBV3-2) and TRBJ1-2; 11 bases are a match to TRBD1. Germline V gene data show CDR1 as LGHDT and CDR2 as YNNKEL (reference sequence). The CDR3 is 16 amino acids. V dropped 3 bases and J dropped 7; count of bases not matched to a gene: 10. CDR3 loop: CASSQAPGQGAGGYTF. Here the CDR3 DNA reads TGTGCCAGCAGCCAGGCCCCTGGACAGGGGGCGGGTGGCTACACCTTC.